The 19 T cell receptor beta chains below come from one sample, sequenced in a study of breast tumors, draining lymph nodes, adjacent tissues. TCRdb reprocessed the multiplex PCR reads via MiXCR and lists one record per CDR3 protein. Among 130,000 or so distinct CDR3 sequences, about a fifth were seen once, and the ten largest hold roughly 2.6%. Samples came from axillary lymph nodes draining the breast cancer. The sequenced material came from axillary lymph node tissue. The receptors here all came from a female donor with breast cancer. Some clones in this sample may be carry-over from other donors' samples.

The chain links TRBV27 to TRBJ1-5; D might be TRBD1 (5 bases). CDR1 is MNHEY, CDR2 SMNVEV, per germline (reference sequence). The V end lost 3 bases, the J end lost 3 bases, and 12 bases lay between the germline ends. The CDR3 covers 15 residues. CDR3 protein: CASSLSRGINQPQHF. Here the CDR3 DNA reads TGTGCCAGCAGTTTGTCTAGGGGAATCAATCAGCCCCAGCATTTT.

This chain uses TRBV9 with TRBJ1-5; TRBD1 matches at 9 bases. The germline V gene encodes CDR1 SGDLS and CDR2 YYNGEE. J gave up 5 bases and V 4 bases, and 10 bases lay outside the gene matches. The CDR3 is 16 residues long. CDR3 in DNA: TGTGCCAGCAGCCCGGGACAGGGAGGGGGCCATCAGCCCCAGCATTTT. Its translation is CASSPGQGGGHQPQHF.

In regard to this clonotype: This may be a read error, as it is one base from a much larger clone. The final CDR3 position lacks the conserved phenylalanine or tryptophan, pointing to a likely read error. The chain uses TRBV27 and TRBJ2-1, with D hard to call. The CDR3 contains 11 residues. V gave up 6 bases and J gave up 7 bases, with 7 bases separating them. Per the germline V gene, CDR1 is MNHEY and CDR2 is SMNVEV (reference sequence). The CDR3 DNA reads TGTGCCAGCAGCCGAAAGAATGAGCAGTTCCTC. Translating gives CASSRKNEQFL.

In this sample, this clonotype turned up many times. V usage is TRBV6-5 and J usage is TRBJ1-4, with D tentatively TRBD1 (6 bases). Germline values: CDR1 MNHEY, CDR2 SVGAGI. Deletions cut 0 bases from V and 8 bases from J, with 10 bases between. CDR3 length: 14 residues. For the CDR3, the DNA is TGTGCCAGCAGTTACTCAGGGGGAGGAGAAAAACTGTTTTTT. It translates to CASSYSGGGEKLFF.

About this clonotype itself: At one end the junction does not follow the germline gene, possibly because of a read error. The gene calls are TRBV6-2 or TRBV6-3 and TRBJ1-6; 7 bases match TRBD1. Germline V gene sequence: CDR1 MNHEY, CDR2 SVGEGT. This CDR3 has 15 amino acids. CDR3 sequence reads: CACSPWTGVNLPLHF. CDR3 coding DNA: TGTGCCTGCAGTCCGTGGACAGGCGTCAATTTACCCCTCCACTTT.

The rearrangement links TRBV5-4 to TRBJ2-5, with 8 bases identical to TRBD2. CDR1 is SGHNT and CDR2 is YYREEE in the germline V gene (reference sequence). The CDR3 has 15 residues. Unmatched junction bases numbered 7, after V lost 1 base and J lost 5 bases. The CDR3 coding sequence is TGTGCCAGCAGCTTGAAGAGAGCGGGAGCTGAGACCCAGTACTTC. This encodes CASSLKRAGAETQYF.

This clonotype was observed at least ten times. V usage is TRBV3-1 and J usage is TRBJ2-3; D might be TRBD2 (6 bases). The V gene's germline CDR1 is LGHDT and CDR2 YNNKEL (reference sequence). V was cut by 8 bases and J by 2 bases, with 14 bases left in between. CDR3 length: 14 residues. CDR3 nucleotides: TGTGCCAGCGGGGGGAGAGGTGACACAGATACGCAGTATTTT. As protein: CASGGRGDTDTQYF.

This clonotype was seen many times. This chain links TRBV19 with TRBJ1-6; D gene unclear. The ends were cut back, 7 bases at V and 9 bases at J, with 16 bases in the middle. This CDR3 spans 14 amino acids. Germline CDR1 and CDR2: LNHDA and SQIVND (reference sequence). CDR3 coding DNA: TGTGCCAGTACCCCCGAGGGTCCTCTTTCACCCCTCCACTTT. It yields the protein CASTPEGPLSPLHF.

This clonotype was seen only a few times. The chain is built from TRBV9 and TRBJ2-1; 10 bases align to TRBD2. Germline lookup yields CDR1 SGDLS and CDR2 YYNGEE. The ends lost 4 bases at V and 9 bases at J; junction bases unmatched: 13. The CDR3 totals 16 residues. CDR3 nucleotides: TGTGCCAGCAGCCCACTAGCAGGGCTAGCGGGAGTTGAGCAGTTCTTC. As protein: CASSPLAGLAGVEQFF.

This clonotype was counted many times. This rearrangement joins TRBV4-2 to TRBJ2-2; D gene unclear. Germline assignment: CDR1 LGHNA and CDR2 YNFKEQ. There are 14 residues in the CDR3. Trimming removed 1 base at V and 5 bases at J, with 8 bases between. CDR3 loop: CASSQVLGTGELFF. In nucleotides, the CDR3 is TGTGCCAGCAGCCAAGTCCTGGGAACCGGGGAGCTGTTTTTT.

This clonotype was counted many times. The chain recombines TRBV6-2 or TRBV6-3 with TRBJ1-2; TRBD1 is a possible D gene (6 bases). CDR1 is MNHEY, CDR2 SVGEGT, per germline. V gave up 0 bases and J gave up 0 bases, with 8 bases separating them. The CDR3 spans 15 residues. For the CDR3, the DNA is TGTGCCAGCAGTTACTCCGGGACACCTAACTATGGCTACACCTTC. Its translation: CASSYSGTPNYGYTF.

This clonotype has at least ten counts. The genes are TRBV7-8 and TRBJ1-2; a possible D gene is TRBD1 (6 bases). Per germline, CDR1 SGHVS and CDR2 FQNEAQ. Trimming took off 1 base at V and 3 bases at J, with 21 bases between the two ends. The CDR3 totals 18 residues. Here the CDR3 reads CASSLDALGGLGDYGYTF. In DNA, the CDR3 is TGTGCCAGCAGCTTAGATGCGTTAGGGGGATTGGGGGACTATGGCTACACCTTC.

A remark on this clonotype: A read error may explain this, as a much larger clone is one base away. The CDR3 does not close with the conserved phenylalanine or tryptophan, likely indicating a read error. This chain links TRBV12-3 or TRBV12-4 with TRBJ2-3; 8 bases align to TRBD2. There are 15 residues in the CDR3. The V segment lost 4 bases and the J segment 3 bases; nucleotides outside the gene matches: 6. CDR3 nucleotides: TGTGCCAGCAGTTACGCGGGAGGAAGGACAGATACGCAGTATTCT. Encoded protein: CASSYAGGRTDTQYS.

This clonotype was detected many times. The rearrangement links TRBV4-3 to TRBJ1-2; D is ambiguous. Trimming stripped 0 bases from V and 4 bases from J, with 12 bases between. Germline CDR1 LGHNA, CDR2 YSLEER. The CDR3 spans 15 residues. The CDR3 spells CASSQDYGGSYGYTF. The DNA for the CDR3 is TGCGCCAGCAGCCAAGATTACGGAGGGAGCTATGGCTACACCTTC.

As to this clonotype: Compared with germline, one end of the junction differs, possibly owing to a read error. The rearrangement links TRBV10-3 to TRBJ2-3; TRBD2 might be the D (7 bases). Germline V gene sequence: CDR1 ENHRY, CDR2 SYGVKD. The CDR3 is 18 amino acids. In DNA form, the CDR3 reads TGTGCCGTCAGTGAGTCAGGGGCTAGCGGAAGACTCTCAGATACGCAGTATTTT. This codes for CAVSESGASGRLSDTQYF.

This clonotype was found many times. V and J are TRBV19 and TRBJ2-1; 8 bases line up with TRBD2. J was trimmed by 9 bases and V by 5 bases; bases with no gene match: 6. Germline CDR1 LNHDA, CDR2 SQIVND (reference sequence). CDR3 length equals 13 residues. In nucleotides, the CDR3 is TGTGCCAGTAGTCGGGAGGGCCGGGGTGAGCAGTTCTTC. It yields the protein CASSREGRGEQFF.

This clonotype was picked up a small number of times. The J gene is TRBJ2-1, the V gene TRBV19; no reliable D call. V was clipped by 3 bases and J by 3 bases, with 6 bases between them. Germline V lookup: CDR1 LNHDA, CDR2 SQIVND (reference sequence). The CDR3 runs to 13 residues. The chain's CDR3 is CASSINFYNEQFF. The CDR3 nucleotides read TGTGCCAGTAGTATTAACTTCTACAATGAGCAGTTCTTC.

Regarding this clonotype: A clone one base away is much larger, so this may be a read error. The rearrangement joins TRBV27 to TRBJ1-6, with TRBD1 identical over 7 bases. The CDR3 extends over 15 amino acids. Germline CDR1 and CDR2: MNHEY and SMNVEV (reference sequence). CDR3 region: CASSFDREYNSPHHF. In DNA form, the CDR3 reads TGTGCCAGCAGTTTTGACAGGGAGTATAATTCACCCCACCACTTT.

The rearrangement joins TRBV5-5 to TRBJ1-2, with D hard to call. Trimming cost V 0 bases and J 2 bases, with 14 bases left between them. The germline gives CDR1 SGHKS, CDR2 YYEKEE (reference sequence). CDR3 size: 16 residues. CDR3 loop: CASSLEYGFGNYGYTF. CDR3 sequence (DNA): TGTGCCAGCAGCTTGGAGTACGGGTTCGGCAACTATGGCTACACCTTC.